This T cell receptor (beta chain) was captured by sequencing in a study of blood T cells in healthy people across ages. For the study at large: Template-switching capture recovered about one barcoded beta molecule per two T cells.

Germline V lookup: CDR1 DFQATT, CDR2 SNEGSKA (reference sequence). The CDR3 covers 17 residues. V was clipped by 5 bases and J by 2 bases, with 25 bases between them. Study-level points and caveats: It was not possible, with unsorted PBMCs, to conclusively compare naive and antigen-experienced cells. Observed TCR beta diversity showed a strong correlation with the percentage of naive T cells as measured by flow cytometry. Long-lived and aged donors differed, with more naive CD4+ cells and higher diversity in the long-lived.

For the second PCR, which ran for about 7 to 11 cycles, a sample-barcoded 5' primer and a J-beta primer mix were used. One entry per CDR3 protein, called by TCRdb with MiXCR from the 5' RACE reads. Here the sample spans about 720,000 distinct CDR3 sequences, about a fifth being singletons. On this clonotype: Its cognate antigen is unknown.

V gene TRBV20-1 combines with J gene TRBJ2-7; D ambiguous. Material for sequencing was blood. The sequence was collected from a man aged 65 to 79 in good health. CDR3: CSAVRIPDLVTTYEQYF. The CDR3 nucleotides read TGCAGTGCTGTCCGCATCCCGGATTTAGTTACAACCTACGAGCAGTACTTC.